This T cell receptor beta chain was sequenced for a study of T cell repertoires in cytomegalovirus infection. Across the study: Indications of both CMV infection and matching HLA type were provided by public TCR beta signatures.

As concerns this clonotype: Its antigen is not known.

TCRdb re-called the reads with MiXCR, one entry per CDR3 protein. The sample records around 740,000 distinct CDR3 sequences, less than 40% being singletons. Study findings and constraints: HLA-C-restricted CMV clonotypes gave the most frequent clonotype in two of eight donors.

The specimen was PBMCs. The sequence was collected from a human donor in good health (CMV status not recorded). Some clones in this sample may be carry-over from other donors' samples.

CDR3 in DNA: TGTGCCAGCAGCTTCCCACAGGGGGAAAAAGCTTTCTTT. Translation: CASSFPQGEKAFF. V is TRBV5-6 and J is TRBJ1-1, with 8 bases identical to TRBD1. J gave up 9 bases and V 2 bases, and 6 bases lay outside the gene matches. The CDR3 is made up of 13 amino acids. The germline CDR1 and CDR2 sequences are SGHDT and YYEEEE.